Each of the 14 T cell receptor beta chains below was sequenced from the same sample in a study of blood T cell repertoires in COVID-19. The table came from immunoSEQ multiplex PCR; TCRdb's copy has only in-frame clones and leaves some out. The repertoire has nearly 90,000 clones, approximately 90% of them found once; the top ten carry about 0.51%. The sequencing sample was made of peripheral blood. The origin of the receptors is a man aged 55 to 70 with acute or convalescent COVID-19.

The V gene is TRBV5-1, the J gene TRBJ2-5, with 13 bases lining up with TRBD2. The CDR3 length is 15 residues. Germline loops: CDR1 SGHRS, CDR2 YFSETQ. The ends lost 4 bases at V and 5 bases at J; junction bases unmatched: 5. The CDR3 DNA follows: TGCGCCAGCAGCCGGACTAGCGGGGGCGGGGAGACCCAGTACTTC. Its protein product is CASSRTSGGGETQYF.

The chain joins TRBV27 to TRBJ1-2; possibly TRBD1 for D (5 bases). CDR1 is MNHEY, CDR2 SMNVEV, per germline (reference sequence). This CDR3 region has 14 residues. V lost 3 bases and J lost 3, with 11 bases in between. The CDR3 spells CASSFGRAHYGYTF. CDR3 nucleotides: TGTGCCAGCAGTTTTGGCAGGGCACACTATGGCTACACCTTC.

As DNA, the CDR3 is TGTGCCAGCAGTGTACTAGCGGGGGGCACAGATACGCAGTATTTT. This codes for CASSVLAGGTDTQYF. J is TRBJ2-3 and V is TRBV28; 11 nucleotides agree with TRBD2. Germline loops: CDR1 MDHEN, CDR2 SYDVKM. The V and J ends lost 5 bases and 1 base, in that order; junction bases with no gene match: 2. There are 15 residues in the CDR3.

The V and J genes are TRBV6-5 and TRBJ2-7; TRBD1 is a possible D gene (6 bases). Trimming left V 6 bases short and J 2 bases short, with 11 bases between. This CDR3 contains 13 residues. Germline CDR1 MNHEY, CDR2 SVGAGI. The CDR3: CASSDRFTYEQYF. DNA of the CDR3: TGTGCCAGCAGCGACAGGTTCACCTACGAGCAGTACTTC.

This chain connects TRBV11-3 to TRBJ2-1; 8 positions agree with TRBD1. There are 18 residues in the CDR3. Germline V CDR1 and CDR2: SGHNT, YENEEA. V trimming: 5 bases; J trimming: 2 bases; junction bases outside the gene matches: 14. The CDR3 region has the DNA TGTGCCAGCAGCCCTAGAGCGGGTGGACAGGGCCCCTACAATGAGCAGTTCTTC. Translating gives CASSPRAGGQGPYNEQFF.

The CDR3: CAISEAPGQGNEKLFF. For the CDR3, the DNA is TGTGCCATCAGTGAGGCACCGGGACAGGGGAATGAAAAACTGTTTTTT. This sequence joins TRBV10-3 and TRBJ1-4; 10 bases are shared with TRBD1. Trimming at V came to 2 bases and at J to 5 bases, leaving 5 bases not matched to a gene. Germline V CDR1 and CDR2: ENHRY, SYGVKD. This CDR3 region has 16 residues.

The chain links TRBV6-5 to TRBJ1-6, with D uncertain. The germline CDR1 and CDR2 sequences are MNHEY and SVGAGI. The CDR3 covers 15 residues. V gave up 4 bases and J gave up 3 bases, with 10 bases separating them. The CDR3 loop reads CASSFRVNYNSPLHF. The CDR3 DNA follows: TGTGCCAGCAGTTTCCGGGTCAACTATAATTCACCCCTCCACTTT.

The chain recombines TRBV6-5 with TRBJ2-2; 9 nucleotides agree with TRBD2. CDR1 is MNHEY and CDR2 is SVGAGI in the germline V gene. The CDR3 runs 15 residues. V gave up 4 bases and J gave up 2 bases; unmatched junction bases: 2. In DNA, the CDR3 is TGTGCCAGCAGTTGGACTAGCGTTAACACCGGGGAGCTGTTTTTT. Its protein is CASSWTSVNTGELFF.

The table lists this clone with a few counts. CDR3 nucleotide sequence: TGTGCCTGGAGTGTCCGACTCGGTAATGAAAAACTGTTTTTT. It specifies CAWSVRLGNEKLFF. V is TRBV30 and J is TRBJ1-4; D remains unclear. V shed 0 bases and J shed 4 bases, with 9 bases lying between them. The germline CDR1 and CDR2 sequences are GTSNPN and SVGIG (reference sequence). CDR3 length equals 14 residues.

The chain links TRBV5-1 to TRBJ2-2, with 8 positions matching TRBD1. The ends lost 5 bases at V and 3 bases at J; junction bases unmatched: 6. CDR3 size: 15 residues. CDR1 is SGHRS, CDR2 YFSETQ, per germline. The CDR3 region is CASRSGTGDTGELFF. DNA for the CDR3: TGCGCCAGCAGGTCCGGGACAGGAGACACCGGGGAGCTGTTTTTT.

V and J are TRBV30 and TRBJ1-2; maybe TRBD1 (5 bases). In germline, CDR1 is GTSNPN, CDR2 SVGIG (reference sequence). The CDR3 totals 11 residues. Trimming took 6 bases from V and 2 from J, leaving 7 bases between them. The CDR3 sequence: CACQGNYGYTF. The CDR3 DNA follows: TGTGCCTGTCAGGGCAACTATGGCTACACCTTC.

The chain recombines TRBV20-1 with TRBJ2-2; D is uncertain. Germline V gene data show CDR1 as DFQATT and CDR2 as SNEGSKA (reference sequence). Trimming took off 3 bases at V and 1 base at J, with 6 bases between the two ends. This CDR3 has 13 amino acids. The CDR3 nucleotides read TGCAGTGCTAGTCACAGGAACACCGGGGAGCTGTTTTTT. Translated: CSASHRNTGELFF.

This sequence joins TRBV19 and TRBJ1-5; D unclear. Germline V gene data show CDR1 as LNHDA and CDR2 as SQIVND (reference sequence). CDR3 length: 15 residues. V was shortened by 5 bases and J by 1 base, with 12 bases between the two germline ends. The CDR3 reads CASSPGLVSNQPQHF. The CDR3 nucleotides are TGTGCCAGTAGTCCCGGACTAGTAAGCAATCAGCCCCAGCATTTT.

The sample holds one count of this clone. CDR3 DNA: TGTGCCAGCAGTATTCCATCCGAGACCCAGTACTTC. It codes for CASSIPSETQYF. This chain uses TRBV6-5 with TRBJ2-5; no firm D call. The CDR3 sequence is 12 residues long. Trimming removed 5 bases at V and 5 bases at J, with 9 bases between. Germline V gene lookup returns CDR1 MNHEY and CDR2 SVGAGI.